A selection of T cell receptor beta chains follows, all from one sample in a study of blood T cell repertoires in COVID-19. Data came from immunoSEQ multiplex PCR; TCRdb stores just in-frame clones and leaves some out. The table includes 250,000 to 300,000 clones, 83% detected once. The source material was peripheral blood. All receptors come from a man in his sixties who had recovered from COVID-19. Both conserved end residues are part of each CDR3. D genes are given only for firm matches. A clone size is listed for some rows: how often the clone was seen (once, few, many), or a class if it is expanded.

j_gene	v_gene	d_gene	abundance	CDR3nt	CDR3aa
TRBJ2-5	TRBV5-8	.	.	TGTGCCAGCAGCCTGGGGTCACAGGGTACTCAAGAGACCCAGTACTTC	CASSLGSQGTQETQYF
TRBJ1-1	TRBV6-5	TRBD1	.	TGTGCCAGCAAGCAGGGGGCGGGTACTGAAGCTTTCTTT	CASKQGAGTEAFF
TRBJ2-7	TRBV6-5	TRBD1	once	TGTGCCAGCAGTTACTCGAGGGGGGGACAGGGGTACGAGCAGTACTTC	CASSYSRGGQGYEQYF
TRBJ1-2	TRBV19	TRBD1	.	TGTGCCAGTAGAAATACGGGACAGTCATATGGCTACACCTTC	CASRNTGQSYGYTF
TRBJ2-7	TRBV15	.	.	TGTGCCACCAGCAGAGACAGGGCCAACGAGCAGTACTTC	CATSRDRANEQYF
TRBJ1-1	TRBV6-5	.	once	TGTGCCAGCAGTCCCGGCGGGGGCCCGGGCACTGAAGCTTTCTTT	CASSPGGGPGTEAFF
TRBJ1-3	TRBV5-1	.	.	TGCGCCAGCAGCCTCGTCGGAGACCCTGGAAACACCATATATTTT	CASSLVGDPGNTIYF
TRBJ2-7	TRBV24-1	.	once	TGTGCCACCAGTCATGGGCAGGGGTACGAGCAGTACTTC	CATSHGQGYEQYF
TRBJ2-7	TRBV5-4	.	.	TGTGCCACCTCCCGGGTAGGAACCTACGAGCAGTACTTC	CATSRVGTYEQYF
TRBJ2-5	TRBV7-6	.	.	TGTGCCAGCAGCCGGACATCTTTCCAATACCAAGAGACCCAGTACTTC	CASSRTSFQYQETQYF
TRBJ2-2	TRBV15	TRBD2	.	TGTGCCACCAGCAGAGATTCTAGCGGGGTGACGAACACCGGGGAGCTGTTTTTT	CATSRDSSGVTNTGELFF
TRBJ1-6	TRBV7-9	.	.	TGTGCCAGCAGCTTACAGGGTTCCTATAATTCACCCCTCCACTTT	CASSLQGSYNSPLHF
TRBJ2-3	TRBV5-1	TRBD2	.	TGCGCCAGCAGCTTGGGACTAGCGGGAGGGGAAGGAGATACGCAGTATTTT	CASSLGLAGGEGDTQYF
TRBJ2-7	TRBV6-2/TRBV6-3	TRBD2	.	TGTGCCAGCAGTTACTCGAGACGGGGACTAGCGGATACCTACGAGCAGTACTTC	CASSYSRRGLADTYEQYF